This T cell receptor (beta chain) emerged from a study of cytomegalovirus exposure and HLA in healthy donors. As for the study in general: The same platform was used for the 130 or so validation repertoires and the approximately 700 first-cohort repertoires, a later analysis reported.

General study findings and limits: There were some public TCRs occurring in many donors, but most TCR sequences were rare.

In the case of this clone: The antigen is undetermined.

The donors were members of the roughly 130-subject validation cohort (separate from the roughly 670-subject first cohort). Some clones are missing from TCRdb's copy, which holds only in-frame ones; the method was immunoSEQ multiplex PCR. The sample records some 170,000 clones, 87% being singletons. The TCR was taken from a woman in her 30s in good health and CMV-seronegative. The sequencing sample was made of PBMCs.

Written as DNA, the CDR3 is TGTGCCTGGAATGAGCTCGGGTCCTACAATGAGCAGTTCTTC. It codes for CAWNELGSYNEQFF. This chain links TRBV30 with TRBJ2-1; D ambiguous. Germline CDR1 is GTSNPN and CDR2 is SVGIG (reference sequence). Trimming removed 4 bases at V and 1 base at J, with 11 bases between. This CDR3 is built from 14 residues.